This entry features one T cell receptor beta chain sequence. Its target is unknown. Researchers grouped second doses given at about 4 or about 12 weeks into one pool. Clones were read by immunoSEQ multiplex PCR, and TCRdb kept only the in-frame ones, dropping some. The sample lists 130,000 or so clones; approximately 86% were seen once. The data were obtained in a study of T cell responses to AZD1222 COVID-19 vaccine. Findings and limits, study-wide: Once two AZD1222 doses were given, Spike-specific TCR breadth and depth went up.

This CDR3 is built from 15 residues. CDR1 and CDR2 (germline): LNHNV, YYDKDF (reference sequence). Between the trimmed V and J ends, which lost 4 bases and 1 base, there was a span of 11 bases. V gene TRBV15 combines with J gene TRBJ2-1; D is unclear. The TCR sequence derives from an adult who received the AZD1222 COVID-19 vaccine. The sample here was peripheral blood, taken 28 days after the second AZD1222 dose. The CDR3 DNA is TGTGCCACCAGCATAGAAGGGTGGTCCTACAATGAGCAGTTCTTC. Translated, it gives CATSIEGWSYNEQFF. The variable domain in full, with the rest retrieved from reference TRBV15 and TRBJ2-1, is DAMVIQNPRYQVTQFGKPVTLSCSQTLNHNVMYWYQQKSSQAPKLLFHYYDKDFNNEADTPDNFQSRRPNTSFCFLDIRSPGLGDTAMYLCATSIEGWSYNEQFFGPGTRLTVL.